The T cell receptor beta chain described here comes from a study of T cells in Graves' hyperthyroidism and ophthalmopathy. Study-level findings and limits: Separation of ophthalmopathy from stable hyperthyroidism was achieved by a 13 V-J model.

Template material for amplifying TCR beta CDR3 regions consisted of RNA transcripts. With the HTBI primer set, the TCR CDR3 went through a first round of RT-PCR. Each CDR3 protein is one row after TCRdb ran MiXCR on the multiplex PCR reads. The sample has around 340,000 distinct CDR3 sequences; 15% to 20% are singletons. If no ophthalmopathy progression occurred within 18 months, Graves' hyperthyroidism was stable. Germline V gives CDR1 DFQATT, CDR2 SNEGSKA (reference sequence). CDR3 length equals 15 residues. Trimming shortened V by 3 bases and J by 2 bases, and 11 bases separated the two germline ends. On this clonotype: Its antigen is not identified.

The chain links TRBV20-1 to TRBJ2-6; TRBD2 is a possible D gene (5 bases). The sample was blood. The source is a woman aged 45 to 65 with Graves' hyperthyroidism. The CDR3, as DNA: TGCAGTGCTAGTGGGGAGACCCCTGGGGCCAACGTCCTGACTTTC. Translation gives CSASGETPGANVLTF.